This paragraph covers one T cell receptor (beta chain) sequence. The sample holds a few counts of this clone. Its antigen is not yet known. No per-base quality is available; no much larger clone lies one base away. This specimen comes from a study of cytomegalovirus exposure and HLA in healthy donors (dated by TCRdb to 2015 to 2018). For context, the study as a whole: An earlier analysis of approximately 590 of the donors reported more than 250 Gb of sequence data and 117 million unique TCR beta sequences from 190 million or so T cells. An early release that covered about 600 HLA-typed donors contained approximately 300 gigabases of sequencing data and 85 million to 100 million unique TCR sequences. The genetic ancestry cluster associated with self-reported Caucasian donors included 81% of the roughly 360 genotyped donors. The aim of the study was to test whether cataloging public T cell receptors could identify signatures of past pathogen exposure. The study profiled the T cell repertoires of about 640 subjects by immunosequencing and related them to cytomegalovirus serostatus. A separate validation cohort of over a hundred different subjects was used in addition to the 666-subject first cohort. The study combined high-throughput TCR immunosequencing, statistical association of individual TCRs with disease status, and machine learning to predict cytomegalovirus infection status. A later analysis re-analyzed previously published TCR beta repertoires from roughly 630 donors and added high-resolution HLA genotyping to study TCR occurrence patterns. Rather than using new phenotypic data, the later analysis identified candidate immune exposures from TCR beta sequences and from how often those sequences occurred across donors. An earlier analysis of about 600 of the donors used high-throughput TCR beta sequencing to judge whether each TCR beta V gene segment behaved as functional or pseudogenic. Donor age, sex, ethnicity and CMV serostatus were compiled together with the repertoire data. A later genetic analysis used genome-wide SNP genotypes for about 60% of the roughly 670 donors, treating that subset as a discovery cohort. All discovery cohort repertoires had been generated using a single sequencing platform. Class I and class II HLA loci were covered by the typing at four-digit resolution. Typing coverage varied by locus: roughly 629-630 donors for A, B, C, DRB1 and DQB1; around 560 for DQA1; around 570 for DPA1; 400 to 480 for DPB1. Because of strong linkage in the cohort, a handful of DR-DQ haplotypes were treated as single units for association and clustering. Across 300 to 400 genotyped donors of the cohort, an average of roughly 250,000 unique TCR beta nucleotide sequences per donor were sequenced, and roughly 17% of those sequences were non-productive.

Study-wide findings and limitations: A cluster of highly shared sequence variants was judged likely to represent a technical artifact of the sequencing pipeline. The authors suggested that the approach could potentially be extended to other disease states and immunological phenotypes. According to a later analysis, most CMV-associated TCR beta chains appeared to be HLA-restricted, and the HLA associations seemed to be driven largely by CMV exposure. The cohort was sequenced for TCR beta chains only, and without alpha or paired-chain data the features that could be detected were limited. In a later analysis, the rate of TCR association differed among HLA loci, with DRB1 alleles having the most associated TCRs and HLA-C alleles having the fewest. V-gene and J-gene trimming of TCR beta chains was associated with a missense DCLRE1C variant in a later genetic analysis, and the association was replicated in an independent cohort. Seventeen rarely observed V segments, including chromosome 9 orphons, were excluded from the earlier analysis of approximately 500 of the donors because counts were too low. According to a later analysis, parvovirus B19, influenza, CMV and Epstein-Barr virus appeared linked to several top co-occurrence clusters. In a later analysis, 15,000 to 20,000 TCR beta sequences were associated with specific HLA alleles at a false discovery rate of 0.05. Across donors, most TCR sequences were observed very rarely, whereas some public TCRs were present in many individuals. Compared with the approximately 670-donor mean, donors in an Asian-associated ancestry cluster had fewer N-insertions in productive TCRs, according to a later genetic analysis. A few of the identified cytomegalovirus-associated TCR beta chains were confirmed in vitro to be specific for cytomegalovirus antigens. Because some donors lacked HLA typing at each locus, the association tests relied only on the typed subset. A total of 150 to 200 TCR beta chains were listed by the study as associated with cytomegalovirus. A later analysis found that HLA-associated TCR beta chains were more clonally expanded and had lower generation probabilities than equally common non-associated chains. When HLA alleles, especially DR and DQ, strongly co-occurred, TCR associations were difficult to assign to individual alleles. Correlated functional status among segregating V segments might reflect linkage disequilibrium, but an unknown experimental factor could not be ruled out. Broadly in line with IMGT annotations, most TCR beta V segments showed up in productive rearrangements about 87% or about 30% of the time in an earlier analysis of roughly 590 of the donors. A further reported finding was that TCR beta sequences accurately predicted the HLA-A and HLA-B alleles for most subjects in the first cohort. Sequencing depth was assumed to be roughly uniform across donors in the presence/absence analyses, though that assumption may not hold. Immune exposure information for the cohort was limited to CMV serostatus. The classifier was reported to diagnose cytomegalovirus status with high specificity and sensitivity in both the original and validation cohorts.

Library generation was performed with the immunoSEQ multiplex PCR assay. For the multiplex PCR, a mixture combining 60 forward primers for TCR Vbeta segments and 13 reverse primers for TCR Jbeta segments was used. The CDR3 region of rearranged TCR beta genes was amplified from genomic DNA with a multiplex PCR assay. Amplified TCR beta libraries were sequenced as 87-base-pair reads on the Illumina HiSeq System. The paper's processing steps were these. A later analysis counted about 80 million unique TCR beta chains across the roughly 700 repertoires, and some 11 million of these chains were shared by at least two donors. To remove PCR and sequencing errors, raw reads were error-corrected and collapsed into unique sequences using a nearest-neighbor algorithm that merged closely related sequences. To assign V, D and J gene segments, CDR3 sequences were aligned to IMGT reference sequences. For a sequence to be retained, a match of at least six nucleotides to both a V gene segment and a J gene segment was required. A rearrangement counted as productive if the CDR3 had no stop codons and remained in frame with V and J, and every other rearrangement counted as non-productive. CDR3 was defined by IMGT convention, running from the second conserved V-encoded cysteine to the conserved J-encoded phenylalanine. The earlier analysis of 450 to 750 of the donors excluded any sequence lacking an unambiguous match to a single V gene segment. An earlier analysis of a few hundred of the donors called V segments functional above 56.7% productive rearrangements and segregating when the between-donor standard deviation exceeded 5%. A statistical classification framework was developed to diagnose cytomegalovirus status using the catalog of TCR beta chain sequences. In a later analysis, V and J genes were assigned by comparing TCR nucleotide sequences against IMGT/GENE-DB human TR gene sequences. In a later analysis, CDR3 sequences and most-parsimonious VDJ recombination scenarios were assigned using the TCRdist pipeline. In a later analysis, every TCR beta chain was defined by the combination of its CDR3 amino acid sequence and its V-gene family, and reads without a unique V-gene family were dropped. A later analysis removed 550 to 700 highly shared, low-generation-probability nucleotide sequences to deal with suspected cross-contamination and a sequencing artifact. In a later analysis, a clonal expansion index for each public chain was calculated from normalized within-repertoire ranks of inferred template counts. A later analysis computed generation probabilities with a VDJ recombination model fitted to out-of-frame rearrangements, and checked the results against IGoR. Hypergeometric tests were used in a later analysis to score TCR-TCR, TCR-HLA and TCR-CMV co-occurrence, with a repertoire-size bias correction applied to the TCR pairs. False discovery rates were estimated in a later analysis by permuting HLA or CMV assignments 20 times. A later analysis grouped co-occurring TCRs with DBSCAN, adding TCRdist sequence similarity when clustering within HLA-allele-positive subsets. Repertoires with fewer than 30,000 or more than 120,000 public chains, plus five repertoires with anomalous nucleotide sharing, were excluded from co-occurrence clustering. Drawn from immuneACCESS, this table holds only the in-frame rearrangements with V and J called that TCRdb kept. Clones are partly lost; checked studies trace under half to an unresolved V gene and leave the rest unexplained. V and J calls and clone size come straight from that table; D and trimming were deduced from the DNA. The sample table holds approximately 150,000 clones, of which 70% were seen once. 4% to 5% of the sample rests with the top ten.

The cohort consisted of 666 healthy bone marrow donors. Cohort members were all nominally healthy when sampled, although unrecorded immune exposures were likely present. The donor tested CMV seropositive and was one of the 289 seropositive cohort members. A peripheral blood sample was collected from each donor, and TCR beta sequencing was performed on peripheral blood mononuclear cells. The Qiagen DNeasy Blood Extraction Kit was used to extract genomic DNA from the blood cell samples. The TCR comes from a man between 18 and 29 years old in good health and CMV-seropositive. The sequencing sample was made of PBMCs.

The nucleotides are TGTGCCAGCAGCTCGGGACAGGGGATCAAAAACATTCAGTACTTC. This sequence encodes CASSSGQGIKNIQYF. The chain uses TRBV11-2 and TRBJ2-4; 10 junctional bases match TRBD1. V ends up 4 bases short and J 3 bases short, with an unmatched junction base count of 3. Reading from cysteine to phenylalanine, the CDR3 counts 15 amino acids. Left in the record is the CDR3 DNA by itself, 45 bases read in frame from the first base. Looking up the germline V gene yields CDR1 SGHAT and CDR2 FQNNGV.